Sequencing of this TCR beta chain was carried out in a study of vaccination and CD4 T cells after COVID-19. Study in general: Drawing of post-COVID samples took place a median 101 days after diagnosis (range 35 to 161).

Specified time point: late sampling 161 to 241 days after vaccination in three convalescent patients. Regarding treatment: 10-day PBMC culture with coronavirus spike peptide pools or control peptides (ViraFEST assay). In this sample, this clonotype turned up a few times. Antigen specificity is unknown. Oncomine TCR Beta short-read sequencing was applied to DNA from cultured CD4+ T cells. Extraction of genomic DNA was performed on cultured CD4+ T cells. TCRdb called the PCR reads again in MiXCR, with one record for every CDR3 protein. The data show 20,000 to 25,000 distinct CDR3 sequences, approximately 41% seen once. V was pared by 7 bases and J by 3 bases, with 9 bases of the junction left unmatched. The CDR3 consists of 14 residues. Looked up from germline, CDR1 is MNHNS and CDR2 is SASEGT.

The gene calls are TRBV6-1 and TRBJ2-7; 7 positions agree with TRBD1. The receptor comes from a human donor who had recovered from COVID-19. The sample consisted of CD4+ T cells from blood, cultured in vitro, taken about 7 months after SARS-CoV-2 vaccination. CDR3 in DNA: TGTGCCAGCAAGAGTCGGGACAGTCGCTACGAGCAGTACTTC. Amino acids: CASKSRDSRYEQYF.